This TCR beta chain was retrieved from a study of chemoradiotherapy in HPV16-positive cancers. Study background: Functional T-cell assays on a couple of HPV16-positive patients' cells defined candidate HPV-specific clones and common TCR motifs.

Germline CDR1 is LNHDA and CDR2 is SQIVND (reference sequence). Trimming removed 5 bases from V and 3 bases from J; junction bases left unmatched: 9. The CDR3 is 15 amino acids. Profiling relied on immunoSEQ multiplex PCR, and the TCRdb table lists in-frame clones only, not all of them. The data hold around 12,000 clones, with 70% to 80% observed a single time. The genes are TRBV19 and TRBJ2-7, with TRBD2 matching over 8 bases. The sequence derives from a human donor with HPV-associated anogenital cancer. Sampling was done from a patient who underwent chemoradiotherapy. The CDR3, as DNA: TGTGCCAGTAGTCCGCGGAGTAGCGGGGACTACGAGCAGTACTTC. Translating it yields CASSPRSSGDYEQYF.